The present T cell receptor (beta chain) was sequenced within a study of blood T cell repertoires in COVID-19. Background on the study: The samples span acute and convalescent COVID-19 from the United States, Italy and Spain. Nucleic acid was either cDNA or gDNA, and it came from T cells, B-cell-depleted T cells, or PBMCs.

In the source study's methods: Scientists estimated how many nucleated cells there were by amplifying reference gene primers. Measured with immunoSEQ multiplex PCR; TCRdb has only the in-frame clones, and not every one. For V, J and clone size, that table is used; D and trimming come from the DNA. The sample comprises some 200,000 clones, approximately 82% of which are singletons, and roughly 6.9% rests with the top ten. This CDR3 has 16 amino acids. The V gene lost 2 bases and the J gene lost 3 bases, with 13 bases spanning the gap. Germline V lookup: CDR1 SGHTA, CDR2 FQGNSA. The source is a human donor with acute or convalescent COVID-19. The donor label of this sample is uncertain. V gene TRBV7-2 combines with J gene TRBJ2-2; D ambiguous. Sequenced input: peripheral blood. In nucleotides, the CDR3 is TGTGCCAGCAGCTTAATGTTCCTAAGCTACACCGGGGAGCTGTTTTTT. Translated, it gives CASSLMFLSYTGELFF.